This T cell receptor beta chain was documented in a study of siplizumab effects on memory and regulatory T cells (dated by TCRdb to about 2019). The study in broad terms: The study looked at the effect of siplizumab, an anti-CD2 antibody, on alloreactive T-cell subsets in allogeneic mixed lymphocyte reactions made from human PBMCs. The study at large found these results: For roughly 80-96% of proliferating CD4+ or CD8+ clones, no naive or memory phenotype could be assigned. No functional confirmation was obtained for the suppressive function of proliferating Tregs from siplizumab cultures. Among mappable alloreactive CD4+ clones, the Treg-derived fraction averaged approximately 69% with siplizumab versus approximately 27% in control reactions. The cumulative frequency of alloreactive sequences that could be traced back to unstimulated CD4+ memory T cells was significantly reduced by siplizumab. Because sequences below about 10^-5 frequency were poorly captured, only a minor fraction of alloreactive clones could be mapped to unstimulated subsets. Unstimulated naive T cells appeared to be more diverse than memory T cells, and naive cells seemed to make a substantial contribution to the alloresponse.

Sorted unstimulated T cells and proliferating T cells recovered from mixed lymphocyte reactions underwent TCRbeta CDR3 sequencing. Fresh whole blood from approximately 10 HLA-typed healthy donors was used to isolate PBMCs. The CDR1 and CDR2 encoded by the germline V gene are MDHEN and SYDVKM. Relative to germline, V is missing 5 bases and J is missing 3 bases, with 5 bases of the junction outside any gene match. Reading from cysteine to phenylalanine, the CDR3 counts 14 amino acids. Only the CDR3 region is kept as DNA, spanning 42 bases read in frame from base 1. In the case of this clone: What antigen it recognizes has not been identified. Base-call qualities are not available, and no considerably larger clone is one nucleotide away.

The library relied on the immunoSEQ multiplex PCR assay. The deep sequencing platform assayed around 95,000 TCR templates per sample. Genomic DNA extracted from sorted T cells was used for TCRbeta CDR3 sequencing. The paper's data handling went like this. The R programming language was used for clonal analysis of the TCRbeta CDR3 data. Alloreactive CD4+ and CD8+ clones were defined by comparing unstimulated samples with post-reaction CFSE-low samples. Alloreactive CD4+ clones were assigned to regulatory or non-regulatory origin by matching sequences to sorted unstimulated Treg and non-Treg repertoires. TCRdb took over this immuneACCESS table, retaining in-frame rearrangements with V and J assigned. Such tables are incomplete; in checked studies, under half of the missing clones stem from an unresolved V gene, and the remainder is unexplained. V, J and clone size were drawn from that table, and D and trimming were deduced from the DNA. This sample holds tens of thousands of clones; nearly 95% were observed only once. Of the sample, about a sixth is held by the ten largest clones.

The chain is assembled from TRBV28 and TRBJ2-7; 9 middle bases align to TRBD2. The origin of this receptor is a human donor in good health. What was sequenced was CD8+ T cells sorted from blood. The nucleotide sequence is given as TGTGCCAGCAGTCCCTCTAGCGGGGACTACGAGCAGTACTTC. The resulting protein is CASSPSSGDYEQYF.